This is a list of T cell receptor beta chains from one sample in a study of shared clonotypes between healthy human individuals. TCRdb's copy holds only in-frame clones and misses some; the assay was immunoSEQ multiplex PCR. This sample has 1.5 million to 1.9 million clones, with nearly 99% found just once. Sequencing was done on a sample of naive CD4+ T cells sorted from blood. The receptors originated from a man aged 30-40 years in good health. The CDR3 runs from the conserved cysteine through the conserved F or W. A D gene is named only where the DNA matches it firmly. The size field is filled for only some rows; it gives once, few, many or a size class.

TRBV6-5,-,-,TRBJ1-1,CASSVLTGERAFF,TGTGCCAGCAGTGTACTGACAGGTGAGCGAGCTTTCTTT
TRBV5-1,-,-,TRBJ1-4,CASSYGTDEKLFF,TGCGCCAGCAGCTACGGGACGGATGAAAAACTGTTTTTT
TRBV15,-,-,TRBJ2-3,CATSRGERNTDTQYF,TGTGCCACCAGTCGAGGTGAGCGGAACACAGATACGCAGTATTTT
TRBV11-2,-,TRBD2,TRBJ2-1,CASRPLGGARYNEQFF,TGTGCCAGCAGACCGCTCGGGGGGGCAAGGTACAATGAGCAGTTCTTC
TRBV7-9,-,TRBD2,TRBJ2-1,CASSSPAGGIGEQFF,TGTGCCAGCAGCTCCCCAGCGGGAGGGATCGGTGAGCAGTTCTTC
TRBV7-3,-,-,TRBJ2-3,CASSLGGSTSTDTQYF,TGTGCCAGCAGCTTAGGGGGGTCAACTAGCACAGATACGCAGTATTTT
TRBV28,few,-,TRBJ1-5,CASSRPQGREQPQHF,TGTGCCAGCAGTCGACCTCAGGGGCGGGAGCAGCCCCAGCATTTT
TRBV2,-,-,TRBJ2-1,CASSANLANEQFF,TGTGCCAGCAGTGCGAATCTAGCTAACGAGCAGTTCTTC
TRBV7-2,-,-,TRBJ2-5,CASSPQETQYF,TGTGCCAGCAGCCCTCAAGAGACCCAGTACTTC
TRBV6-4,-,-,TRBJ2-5,CASSAQIQETQYF,TGTGCCAGCAGTGCGCAGATACAAGAGACCCAGTACTTC
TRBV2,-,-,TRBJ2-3,CASSVEGTQYF,TGTGCCAGCAGTGTTGAGGGTACGCAGTATTTT
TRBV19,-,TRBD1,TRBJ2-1,CASWDRRVNNEQFF,TGTGCCAGCTGGGACAGACGAGTAAACAATGAGCAGTTCTTC
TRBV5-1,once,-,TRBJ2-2,CASSPDTAGELFF,TGCGCCAGCAGCCCAGACACTGCCGGGGAGCTGTTTTTT
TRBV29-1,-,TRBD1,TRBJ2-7,CSVAGTGEDEQYF,TGCAGCGTTGCCGGGACAGGGGAAGACGAGCAGTACTTC
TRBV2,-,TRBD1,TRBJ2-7,CASSDRTGGYEQYF,TGTGCCAGCAGTGACCGGACAGGGGGTTACGAGCAGTACTTC
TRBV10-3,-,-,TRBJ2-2,CAISEDLLTGLNTGELFF,TGTGCCATCAGTGAGGACCTTTTAACGGGATTGAACACCGGGGAGCTGTTTTTT
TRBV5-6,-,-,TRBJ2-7,CASSLGGTGTYEQYF,TGTGCCAGCAGCCTGGGGGGTACAGGGACCTACGAGCAGTACTTC
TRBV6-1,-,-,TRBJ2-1,CASSGTNYNEQFF,TGTGCCAGCAGTGGGACAAACTACAATGAGCAGTTCTTC
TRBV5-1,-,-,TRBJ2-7,CASSLAGEAGEQYF,TGCGCCAGCAGCTTGGCGGGGGAGGCCGGCGAGCAGTACTTC
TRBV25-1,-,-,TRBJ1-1,CASSDPGRGNTEAFF,TGTGCCAGCAGTGATCCCGGACGGGGGAACACTGAAGCTTTCTTT
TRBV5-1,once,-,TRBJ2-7,CASSLGGNSYEQYF,TGCGCCAGCAGCTTGGGGGGGAATTCCTACGAGCAGTACTTC
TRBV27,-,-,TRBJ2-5,CASSLSGLFGETQYF,TGTGCCAGCAGTTTATCAGGGCTCTTTGGAGAGACCCAGTACTTC
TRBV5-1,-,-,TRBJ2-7,CASSLFGRAKSRSYEQYF,TGCGCCAGCAGCTTATTTGGCAGGGCAAAAAGTAGGTCCTACGAGCAGTACTTC
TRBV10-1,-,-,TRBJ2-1,CASSESGLFGEQFF,TGCGCCAGCAGTGAGTCGGGACTGTTCGGTGAGCAGTTCTTC
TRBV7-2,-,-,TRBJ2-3,CASSLAPGTDTQYF,TGTGCCAGCAGCTTAGCGCCTGGCACAGATACGCAGTATTTT
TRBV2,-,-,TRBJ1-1,CASSSRSKNTEAFF,TGTGCCAGCAGTTCTAGATCCAAGAACACTGAAGCTTTCTTT
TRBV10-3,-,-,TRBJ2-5,CAIAGPQGEETQYF,TGTGCCATCGCCGGACCACAAGGAGAGGAGACCCAGTACTTC
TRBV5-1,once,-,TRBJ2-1,CASSLGHRDEQFF,TGCGCCAGCAGCTTGGGACACCGGGATGAGCAGTTCTTC
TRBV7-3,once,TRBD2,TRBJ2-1,CASSREVSGTYNEQFF,TGTGCCAGCAGCCGAGAGGTTAGCGGGACCTACAATGAGCAGTTCTTC
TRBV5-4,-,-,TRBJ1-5,CASSLGTGTASGQPQHF,TGTGCCAGCAGCTTGGGAACCGGGACGGCCTCGGGACAGCCCCAGCATTTT
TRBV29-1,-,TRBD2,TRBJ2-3,CSAGLAGGDTQYF,TGCAGCGCAGGACTAGCGGGAGGAGATACGCAGTATTTT
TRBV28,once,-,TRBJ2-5,CASSLGRRGETQYF,TGTGCCAGCAGTTTAGGCCGACGAGGGGAGACCCAGTACTTC
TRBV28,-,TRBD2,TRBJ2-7,CASRSGGQAYEQYF,TGTGCCAGCAGGTCGGGGGGGCAAGCCTACGAGCAGTACTTC
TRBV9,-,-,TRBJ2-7,CASSVSAREAYEQYF,TGTGCCAGCAGCGTGTCCGCCAGGGAGGCGTACGAGCAGTACTTC
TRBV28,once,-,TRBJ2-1,CASNYRREEYNEQFF,TGTGCCAGCAACTATCGTCGGGAAGAATACAATGAGCAGTTCTTC
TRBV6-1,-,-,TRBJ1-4,CASSSPAGRNEKLFF,TGTGCCAGCAGTTCCCCCGCCGGGAGAAATGAAAAACTGTTTTTT
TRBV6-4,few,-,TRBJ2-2,CASSSGTNTGELFF,TGTGCCAGCAGTTCCGGGACAAACACCGGGGAGCTGTTTTTT
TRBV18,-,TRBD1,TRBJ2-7,CASSQGPGQTYEQYF,TGTGCCAGCTCACAAGGACCGGGACAGACCTACGAGCAGTACTTC
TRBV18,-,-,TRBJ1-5,CASSPPTGRGNQPQHF,TGTGCCAGCTCACCACCGACCGGCAGGGGCAATCAGCCCCAGCATTTT
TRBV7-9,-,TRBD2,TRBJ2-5,CASSLGLAGGQETQYF,TGTGCCAGCAGCTTAGGGCTAGCGGGAGGCCAAGAGACCCAGTACTTC
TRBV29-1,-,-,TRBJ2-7,CSVKQGYEQYF,TGCAGCGTCAAACAGGGTTACGAGCAGTACTTC
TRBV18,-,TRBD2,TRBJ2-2,CASSPRTSQNTGELFF,TGTGCCAGCTCACCGCGGACTAGCCAGAACACCGGGGAGCTGTTTTTT
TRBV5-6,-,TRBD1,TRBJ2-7,CASSRTGTYEQYF,TGTGCCAGCAGCAGGACAGGTACCTACGAGCAGTACTTC
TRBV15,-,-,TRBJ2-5,CATSRDGRDQETQYF,TGTGCCACCAGCAGAGATGGGCGGGACCAAGAGACCCAGTACTTC
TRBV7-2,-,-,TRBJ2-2,CASSQTSNTGELFF,TGTGCCAGCAGCCAGACGTCGAACACCGGGGAGCTGTTTTTT
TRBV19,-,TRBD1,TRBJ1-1,CASSVIGTVNTEAFF,TGTGCCAGTAGTGTAATCGGGACAGTGAACACTGAAGCTTTCTTT
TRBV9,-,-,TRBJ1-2,CASSGPGALYGYTF,TGTGCCAGCAGCGGCCCCGGGGCGCTCTATGGCTACACCTTC
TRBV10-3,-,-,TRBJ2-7,CAISGPALAYEQYF,TGTGCCATCAGTGGACCAGCGCTAGCCTACGAGCAGTACTTC
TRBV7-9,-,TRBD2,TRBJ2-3,CASSSGSGRAGDTQYF,TGTGCCAGCAGCTCCGGTAGCGGGAGGGCCGGGGATACGCAGTATTTT
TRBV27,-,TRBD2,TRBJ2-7,CASSLIAGAAYEQYF,TGTGCCAGCAGCCTGATAGCGGGAGCGGCCTACGAGCAGTACTTC
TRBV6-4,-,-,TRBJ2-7,CANPGPNGGHLGEQYF,TGTGCCAACCCGGGGCCCAACGGGGGACACTTGGGAGAGCAGTACTTC
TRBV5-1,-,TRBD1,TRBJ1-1,CASSYPGQGLTEAFF,TGCGCCAGCAGCTACCCGGGACAGGGGCTGACTGAAGCTTTCTTT
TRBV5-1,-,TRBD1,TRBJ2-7,CASSSPDRGSYEQYF,TGCGCCAGCAGCTCCCCGGACAGGGGAAGTTACGAGCAGTACTTC
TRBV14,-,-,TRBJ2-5,CASSHSETQYF,TGTGCCAGCAGCCATTCGGAGACCCAGTACTTC